This T cell receptor (beta chain) comes out of a study of T cell responses to AZD1222 COVID-19 vaccine. The study, taken as a whole, reports: White British ancestry dominated among donors, who included more females, and clonal diversity was possibly underestimated. The study identified only a handful of AZD1222 recipients as seropositive at baseline.

Trimming cost V 3 bases and J 5 bases; bases outside gene matches: 2. The CDR3 consists of 15 residues. Germline V gene data show CDR1 as SGDLS and CDR2 as YYNGEE. This clone has only one observation. Its target is not known. Generated by immunoSEQ multiplex PCR, the TCRdb table keeps only in-frame clones and is missing some. The data hold some 190,000 clones, with about 92% observed a single time. V is TRBV9 and J is TRBJ2-3; 14 positions agree with TRBD2. The source of this sequence is an adult in good health. The starting material was peripheral blood, obtained on day 0 of AZD1222 vaccination. The CDR3 sequence is CASSGGLAGVDTQYF. The CDR3, as DNA: TGTGCCAGCAGCGGGGGACTAGCGGGGGTAGATACGCAGTATTTT.